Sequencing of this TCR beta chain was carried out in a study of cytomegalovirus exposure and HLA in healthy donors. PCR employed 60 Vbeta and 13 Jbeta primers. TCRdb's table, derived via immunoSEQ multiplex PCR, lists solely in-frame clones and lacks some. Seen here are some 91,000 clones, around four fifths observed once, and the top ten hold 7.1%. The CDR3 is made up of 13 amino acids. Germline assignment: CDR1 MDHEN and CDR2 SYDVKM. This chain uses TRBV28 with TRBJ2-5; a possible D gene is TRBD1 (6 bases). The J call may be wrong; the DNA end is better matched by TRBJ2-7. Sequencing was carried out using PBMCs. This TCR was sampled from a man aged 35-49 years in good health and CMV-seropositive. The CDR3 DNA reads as TGTGCCAGCAGTTTATGGGACAGCTACGAGCAGTACTTC. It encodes CASSLWDSYEQYF.